The clone carrying this T cell receptor beta chain was found a few times. The data originate from a study of cytomegalovirus exposure and HLA in healthy donors. PCR amplification relied on 60 Vbeta primers (plus 13 Jbeta primers). Assay used: immunoSEQ multiplex PCR; TCRdb lists only in-frame clones, some missing. There are about 130,000 clones in the sample; around 76% occur only once, and around 1.8% lies in the top ten. Trimming left V 3 bases short and J 6 bases short, with 14 bases between. Germline V gene sequence: CDR1 LGHNA, CDR2 YSLEER. The CDR3 loop spans 15 amino acids. The clonotype was recovered from a woman between 45 and 60 years old in good health and CMV-seronegative. The sample was PBMCs. This chain uses TRBV4-3 with TRBJ1-4, with a possible D match to TRBD1 (6 bases). The CDR3 DNA reads as TGCGCCAGCAGCCAGAGGGGGGGCACGGATGAAAAACTGTTTTTT. Its translation: CASSQRGGTDEKLFF.